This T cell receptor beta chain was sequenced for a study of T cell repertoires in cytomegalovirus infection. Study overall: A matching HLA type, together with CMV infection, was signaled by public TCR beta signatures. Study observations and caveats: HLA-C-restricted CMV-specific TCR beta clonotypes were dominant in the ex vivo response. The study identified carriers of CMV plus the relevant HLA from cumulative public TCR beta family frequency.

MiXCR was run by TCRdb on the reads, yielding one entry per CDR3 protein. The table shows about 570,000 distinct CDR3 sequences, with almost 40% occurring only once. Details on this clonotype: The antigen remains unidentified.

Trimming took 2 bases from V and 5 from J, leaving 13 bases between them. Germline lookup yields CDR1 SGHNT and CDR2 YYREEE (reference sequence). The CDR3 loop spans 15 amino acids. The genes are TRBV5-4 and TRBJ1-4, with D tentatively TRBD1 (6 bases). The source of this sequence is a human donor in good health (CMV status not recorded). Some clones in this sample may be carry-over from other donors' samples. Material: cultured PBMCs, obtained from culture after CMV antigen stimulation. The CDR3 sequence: CASSLGGTVNEKLFF. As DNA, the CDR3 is TGTGCCAGCAGCTTAGGGGGGACGGTGAATGAAAAACTGTTTTTT.